Presented here are 13 T cell receptor beta chains from one specimen sequenced in a study of shared clonotypes between healthy human individuals. Produced via immunoSEQ multiplex PCR; TCRdb's table is partial and in-frame only. The sample has 980,000 or so clones; 76% are singletons. Sequencing was carried out using memory CD4+ T cells sorted from blood. Sample subset: CD45RA-negative fraction. Source of these receptors: a man between 18 and 29 years old in good health.

Regarding this clone: A far larger clone is only one base removed, so a read error is likely. Other nucleotide sequences from this sample produce the same CDR3. The rearrangement uses TRBV27 and TRBJ2-1, with D possibly TRBD2 on 9 matching bases. From germline, CDR1 is MNHEY and CDR2 SMNVEV (reference sequence). Trimming took off 10 bases at V and 5 bases at J, with 24 bases between the two ends. The CDR3 totals 16 residues. CDR3 DNA sequence: TGTGCCACACAAGCCAGGGGGCGGGGGGGTCACAATGAGCAGTTCTTC. Protein: CATQARGRGGHNEQFF.

The rearrangement uses TRBV6-1 and TRBJ1-6; tentative D call: TRBD1 (6 bases). Germline values: CDR1 MNHNS, CDR2 SASEGT. Trimming took 10 bases from V and 9 from J, leaving 13 bases between them. The CDR3 extends over 12 amino acids. The CDR3 nucleotides are TGTGCCACAGACAACAGGGTTTCACCCCTCCACTTT. Translation gives CATDNRVSPLHF.

The chain carries TRBV7-6 and TRBJ1-3; no firm D call. The CDR3 is made up of 16 amino acids. Germline CDR1 SGHVS, CDR2 FNYEAQ. Trimming took 1 base from V and 0 from J, leaving 10 bases between them. The CDR3 is CASSLGQPSSGNTIYF. CDR3 DNA sequence: TGTGCCAGCAGCTTAGGGCAGCCGAGCTCTGGAAACACCATATATTTT.

CDR3 region: CAWSEGRVETGELFF. CDR3 DNA: TGTGCCTGGAGTGAGGGCAGGGTCGAAACCGGGGAGCTGTTTTTT. V usage is TRBV30 and J usage is TRBJ2-2; the D gene is possibly TRBD1 (5 bases). The CDR3 is made up of 15 amino acids. In germline, CDR1 is GTSNPN, CDR2 SVGIG (reference sequence). V was pared by 1 base and J by 5 bases, with 14 bases between.

In this sample, this clone turned up a few times. The chain uses TRBV28 and TRBJ1-1, with unresolved D. In germline, CDR1 is MDHEN, CDR2 SYDVKM. Trimming cost V 5 bases and J 5 bases, with 12 bases left between them. CDR3 size: 13 residues. The CDR3 sequence: CASSPILRTEAFF. In DNA form, the CDR3 reads TGTGCCAGCAGTCCTATCCTCCGGACTGAAGCTTTCTTT.

The gene calls are TRBV5-1 and TRBJ2-1; D may be TRBD1 or TRBD2 (5 bases each). This CDR3 spans 15 amino acids. Trimming removed 4 bases at V and 1 base at J, with 12 bases between. Germline CDR1 is SGHRS and CDR2 is YFSETQ. In nucleotides, the CDR3 is TGCGCCAGCAGCCCACTTGAGGGGTCCTACAATGAGCAGTTCTTC. Residues: CASSPLEGSYNEQFF.

This clone showed up just once. The CDR3 spells CASSYGDRGVQYF. CDR3 nucleotide sequence: TGTGCCAGCAGTTACGGGGACAGGGGAGTTCAGTACTTC. The J gene is TRBJ2-4, the V gene TRBV6-6; the match to TRBD1 covers 10 bases. In germline, CDR1 is MNHNY, CDR2 SVGAGI (reference sequence). The CDR3 has 13 amino acids. The junction had 3 bases not matched to a gene; V was cut back by 2 bases and J by 11 bases.

The DNA of the CDR3 is TGTGCCAGCCTTGTAGCGGGTCAAGACCAAGAGACCCAGTACTTC. It encodes CASLVAGQDQETQYF. The rearrangement joins TRBV5-4 to TRBJ2-5, with TRBD2 matching over 7 bases. J gave up 0 bases and V 7 bases, and 9 bases lay outside the gene matches. CDR3 length: 15 residues. Germline V CDR1 and CDR2: SGHNT, YYREEE (reference sequence).

The genes are TRBV30 and TRBJ1-6; D is possibly TRBD1 (5 bases). The CDR3 sequence is 15 residues long. Germline V lookup: CDR1 GTSNPN, CDR2 SVGIG (reference sequence). Trimming removed 0 bases at V and 6 bases at J, with 12 bases between. CDR3 residues: CAWSVPAGINSPLHF. In nucleotides, the CDR3 is TGTGCCTGGAGTGTCCCGGCAGGGATTAATTCACCCCTCCACTTT.

The rearrangement links TRBV6-5 to TRBJ1-3; D unresolved. Between the trimmed V and J ends, which lost 2 bases and 4 bases, there was a span of 9 bases. The CDR3 has 14 amino acids. Germline V gene data show CDR1 as MNHEY and CDR2 as SVGAGI. The CDR3 sequence: CASSYVPGGNTIYF. DNA of the CDR3: TGTGCCAGCAGTTACGTCCCGGGGGGAAACACCATATATTTT.

This clone appeared once. This specimen includes other DNA sequences encoding the same CDR3. This chain joins TRBV5-4 and TRBJ2-3; 12 bases line up with TRBD2. Germline CDR1 reads SGHNT; CDR2 reads YYREEE (reference sequence). V trimming: 2 bases; J trimming: 2 bases; junction bases outside the gene matches: 6. The CDR3 length is 17 residues. The CDR3 loop is CASSLRLAGASTDTQYF. The CDR3 coding sequence is TGTGCCAGCAGCTTACGACTAGCGGGGGCCTCCACAGATACGCAGTATTTT.

The chain is built from TRBV20-1 and TRBJ1-2, with 7 bases identical to TRBD1. Unmatched junction bases numbered 3, after V lost 7 bases and J lost 4 bases. Germline lookup yields CDR1 DFQATT and CDR2 SNEGSKA (reference sequence). This CDR3 region has 11 residues. The CDR3, as DNA: TGCAGTGGGGACAGAGGCTATGGCTACACCTTC. The encoded protein is CSGDRGYGYTF.

The chain has TRBV18 and TRBJ2-7; D gene ambiguous. V was shortened by 2 bases and J by 2 bases, with 13 bases between the two germline ends. The CDR3 extends over 15 amino acids. Germline CDR1 and CDR2: KGHSH and LQKENI. CDR3 protein: CASSPGSRNPYEQYF. DNA of the CDR3: TGTGCCAGCTCACCAGGGTCCAGGAATCCCTACGAGCAGTACTTC.